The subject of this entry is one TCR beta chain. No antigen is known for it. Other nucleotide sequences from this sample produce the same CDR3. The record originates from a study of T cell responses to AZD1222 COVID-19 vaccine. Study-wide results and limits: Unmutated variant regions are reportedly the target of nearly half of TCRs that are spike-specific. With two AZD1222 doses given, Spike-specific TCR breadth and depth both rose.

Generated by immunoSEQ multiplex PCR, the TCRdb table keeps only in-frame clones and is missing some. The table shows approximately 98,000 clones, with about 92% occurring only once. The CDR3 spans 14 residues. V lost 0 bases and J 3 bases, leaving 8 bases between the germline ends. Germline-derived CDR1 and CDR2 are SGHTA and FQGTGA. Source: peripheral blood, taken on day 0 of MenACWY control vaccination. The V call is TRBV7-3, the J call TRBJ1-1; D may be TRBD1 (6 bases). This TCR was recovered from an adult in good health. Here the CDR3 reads CASSLTGGDTEAFF. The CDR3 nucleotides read TGTGCCAGCAGCTTAACTGGGGGCGACACTGAAGCTTTCTTT. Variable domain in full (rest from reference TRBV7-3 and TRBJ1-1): GAGVSQTPSNKVTEKGKYVELRCDPISGHTALYWYRQSLGQGPEFLIYFQGTGAADDSGLPNDRFFAVRPEGSVSTLKIQRTERGDSAVYLCASSLTGGDTEAFFGQGTRLTVV.